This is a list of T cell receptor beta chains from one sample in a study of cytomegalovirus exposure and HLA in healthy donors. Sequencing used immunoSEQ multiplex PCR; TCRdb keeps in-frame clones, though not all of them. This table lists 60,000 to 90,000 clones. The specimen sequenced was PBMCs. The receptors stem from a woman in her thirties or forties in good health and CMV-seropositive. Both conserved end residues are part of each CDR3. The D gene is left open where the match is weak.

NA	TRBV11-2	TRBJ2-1	CATRGGGNEQFF	TGTGCCACCAGGGGGGGTGGGAATGAGCAGTTCTTC
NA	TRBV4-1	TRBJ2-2	CASSQEGGRQELFF	TGCGCCAGCAGCCAAGAAGGGGGACGCCAAGAGCTGTTTTTT
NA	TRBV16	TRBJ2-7	CASSRGQRSPYEQYF	TGTGCCAGCAGTCGCGGACAGCGCTCTCCCTACGAGCAGTACTTC
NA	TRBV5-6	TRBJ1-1	CASSTGPPGMNTEAFF	TGTGCCAGCAGCACGGGCCCTCCAGGGATGAACACTGAAGCTTTCTTT
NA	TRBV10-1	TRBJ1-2	CASSPGFGKGPPNYGYTF	TGCGCCAGCAGTCCAGGGTTTGGGAAAGGACCCCCTAACTATGGCTACACCTTC
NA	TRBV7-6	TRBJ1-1	CASSLARSGAEAFF	TGTGCCAGCAGCTTAGCGCGGTCAGGGGCTGAAGCTTTCTTT
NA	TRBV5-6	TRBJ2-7	CASSLGLGSGGAYEQYF	TGTGCCAGCAGCTTGGGTCTGGGATCTGGGGGCGCTTACGAGCAGTACTTC
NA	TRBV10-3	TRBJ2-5	CASRRDLKETQYF	TGTGCCTCCCGACGGGACTTAAAAGAGACCCAGTACTTC
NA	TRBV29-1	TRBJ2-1	CSTRGSSYNEQFF	TGCAGCACCAGGGGCAGCTCCTACAATGAGCAGTTCTTC
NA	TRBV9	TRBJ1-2	CASSAFGRGANYGYTF	TGTGCCAGCAGCGCGTTCGGACGGGGAGCTAACTATGGCTACACCTTC
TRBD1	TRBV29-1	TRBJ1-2	CSVRTGLGGYTF	TGCAGCGTTCGGACAGGCCTAGGTGGCTACACCTTC
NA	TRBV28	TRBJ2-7	CASSWRVAAVAYEQYF	TGTGCCAGCAGTTGGAGGGTGGCAGCTGTTGCCTACGAGCAGTACTTC
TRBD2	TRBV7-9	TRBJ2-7	CASSLVPASGGPYEQYF	TGTGCCAGCAGCTTGGTCCCGGCTAGCGGGGGCCCCTACGAGCAGTACTTC